This T cell receptor beta chain was profiled in a study of blood T cell repertoires in COVID-19. Study-wide background: The samples span acute and convalescent COVID-19 from the United States, Italy and Spain.

Original analysis: Estimation of nucleated cell counts was performed using reference gene primer amplification. Profiled with immunoSEQ multiplex PCR; TCRdb holds only in-frame clones, not every one. From that table come the V and J calls and clone size; the DNA was used to work out D and trimming. The profile shows 310,000 or so clones, roughly 90% of them singletons. Trimming took 0 bases from V and 5 from J, leaving 14 bases between them. This CDR3 has 14 amino acids. The germline gives CDR1 GTSNPN, CDR2 SVGIG (reference sequence). The chain is built from TRBV30 and TRBJ2-7; the D is unclear. The source is a woman aged 45 to 65 with active or convalescent COVID-19. Sequenced sample: peripheral blood. The CDR3 is CAWSVTASRNEQYF. The DNA for the CDR3 is TGTGCCTGGAGTGTAACCGCTTCTAGAAACGAGCAGTACTTC.